These 4 T cell receptor beta chains came from one sample sequenced in a study of cytomegalovirus exposure and HLA in healthy donors. Researchers ran the PCR with 60 Vbeta and 13 Jbeta primers. Profiling relied on immunoSEQ multiplex PCR, and the TCRdb table lists in-frame clones only, not all of them. The data contain 150,000 or so clones, 65% to 85% of them singletons. Material: PBMCs. These TCRs come from a woman in her 50s in good health and CMV-seropositive.

This clone has a single count. V and J are TRBV29-1 and TRBJ1-2; D is undetermined. Germline V gene data show CDR1 as SQVTM and CDR2 as ANQGSEA. CDR3 length equals 11 residues. Trimming removed 4 bases at V and 7 bases at J, with 10 bases between. Written as DNA, the CDR3 is TGCAGCGTTGCGTCAGTATCTGGCTACACCTTC. The encoded protein is CSVASVSGYTF. Variable domain in full (rest from reference TRBV29-1 and TRBJ1-2): SAVISQKPSRDICQRGTSLTIQCQVDSQVTMMFWYRQQPGQSLTLIATANQGSEATYESGFVIDKFPISRPNLTFSTLTVSNMSPEDSSIYLCSVASVSGYTFGSGTRLTVV.

V is TRBV2 and J is TRBJ2-5, with a weak D call TRBD1 (6 bases). The DNA end is more similar to TRBJ2-7, so the J call may be wrong. The germline CDR1 and CDR2 sequences are SNHLY and FYNNEI. The CDR3 totals 17 residues. In DNA form, the CDR3 reads TGTGCCAGCACCCAACGAATTCACACCGGGACAACGAGCGAGCAGTACTTC. This encodes CASTQRIHTGTTSEQYF.

The chain carries TRBV20-1 and TRBJ1-1; the D is unclear. The CDR3 extends over 11 amino acids. Germline CDR1 is DFQATT and CDR2 is SNEGSKA (reference sequence). V was pared by 4 bases and J by 5 bases, with 8 bases between. Written as DNA, the CDR3 is TGCAGTGCTATTGCCGGGACTGAAGCTTTCTTT. Its translation is CSAIAGTEAFF.

The V call is TRBV29-1, the J call TRBJ1-2, with D unclear. Germline V lookup: CDR1 SQVTM, CDR2 ANQGSEA. With 5 bases removed from V and 2 bases from J, the gap between germline ends came to 12 bases. This CDR3 has 13 residues. This chain's CDR3 is CSVRGFSNYGYTF. As DNA, the CDR3 is TGCAGCGTTAGAGGTTTTTCCAACTATGGCTACACCTTC.